This TCR beta chain was profiled in a study of CD8+CD57+ T cells in acquired aplastic anemia. Looking at the study overall: When averaged, DNA from sorted CD4+ and CD8+ cells came to approximately 3 ug.

Profiles of TCR beta VDJ and CDR3 were generated from a genomic DNA template. TCRdb reprocessed the reads with MiXCR, giving one entry per CDR3 protein. This sample has around 500,000 distinct CDR3 sequences, with about a third found just once. Between the trimmed V and J ends, which lost 5 bases and 10 bases, there was a span of 18 bases. Germline CDR1 MNHEY, CDR2 SVGAGI. The CDR3 sequence is 15 residues long. This clonotype was recorded only once. Those patients picked for sequencing had displayed CD8+CD57+ cell expansion on flow cytometry. This chain uses TRBV6-5 with TRBJ1-6; D uncertain. The receptor's source is a human donor with aplastic anemia. The sequencing sample was made of sorted CD4+, CD8+, or CD8+CD57+ T cells (not recorded which) from PBMCs. For the CDR3, the DNA is TGTGCCAGCAGTCACTACTTCGCTTCGGAATCACCCCTCCACTTT. Amino acid sequence: CASSHYFASESPLHF.